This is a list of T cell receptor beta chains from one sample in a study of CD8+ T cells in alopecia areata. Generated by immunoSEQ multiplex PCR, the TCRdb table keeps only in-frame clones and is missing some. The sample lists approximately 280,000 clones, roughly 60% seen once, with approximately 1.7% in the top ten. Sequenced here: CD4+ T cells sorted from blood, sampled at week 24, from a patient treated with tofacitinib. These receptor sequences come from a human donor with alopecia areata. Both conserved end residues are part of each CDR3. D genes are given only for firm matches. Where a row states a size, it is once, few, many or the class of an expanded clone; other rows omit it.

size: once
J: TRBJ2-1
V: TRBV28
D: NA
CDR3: CASSPAGDNEQFF
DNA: TGTGCCAGCAGTCCGGCCGGGGACAATGAGCAGTTCTTC

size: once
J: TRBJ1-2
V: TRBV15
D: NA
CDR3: CATSQTGPPAYGYTF
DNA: TGTGCCACCAGCCAAACCGGTCCACCGGCCTATGGCTACACCTTC

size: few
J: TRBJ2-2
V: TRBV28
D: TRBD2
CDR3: CASSLSSPGGTGELFF
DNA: TGTGCCAGCAGTTTAAGCTCCCCCGGGGGGACCGGGGAGCTGTTTTTT

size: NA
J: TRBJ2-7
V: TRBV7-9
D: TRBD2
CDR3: CASSLAGLAGLEQYF
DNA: TGTGCCAGCAGCTTAGCCGGACTAGCGGGGCTCGAGCAGTACTTC

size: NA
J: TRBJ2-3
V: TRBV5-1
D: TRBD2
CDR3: CASGSLAGPTDTQYF
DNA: TGCGCCAGCGGTAGCCTAGCGGGCCCCACAGATACGCAGTATTTT

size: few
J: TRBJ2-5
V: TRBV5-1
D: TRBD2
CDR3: CASSLAAGGPNFRETQYF
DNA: TGCGCCAGCAGCTTGGCGGCGGGGGGGCCAAATTTCCGAGAGACCCAGTACTTC

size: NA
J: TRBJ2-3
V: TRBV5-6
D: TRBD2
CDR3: CASSVTSGGAIDTQYF
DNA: TGTGCCAGCAGCGTTACTAGCGGGGGGGCCATAGATACGCAGTATTTT

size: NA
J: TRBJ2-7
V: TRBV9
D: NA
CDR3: CASSVAWGPYEQYF
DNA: TGTGCCAGCAGCGTAGCTTGGGGGCCCTACGAGCAGTACTTC

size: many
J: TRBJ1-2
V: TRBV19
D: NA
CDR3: CASISQGVYGYTF
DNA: TGTGCCAGTATCTCGCAGGGAGTCTATGGCTACACCTTC

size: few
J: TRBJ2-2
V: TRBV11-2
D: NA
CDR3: CASSLRRSSTGELFF
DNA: TGTGCCAGCAGCTTACGCAGGTCCAGCACCGGGGAGCTGTTTTTT

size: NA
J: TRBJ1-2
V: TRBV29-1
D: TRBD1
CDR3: CSGSNGGQGAALAGYTF
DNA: TGCAGCGGCTCCAACGGGGGACAGGGGGCCGCCCTCGCCGGCTACACCTTC

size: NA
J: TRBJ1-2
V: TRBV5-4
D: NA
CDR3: CASSLAGGAYYGYTF
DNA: TGTGCCAGCAGCTTGGCCGGGGGCGCGTACTATGGCTACACCTTC

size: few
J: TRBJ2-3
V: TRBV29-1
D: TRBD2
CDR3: CSVERTSVTDTQYF
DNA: TGCAGCGTCGAAAGGACTAGCGTCACAGATACGCAGTATTTT

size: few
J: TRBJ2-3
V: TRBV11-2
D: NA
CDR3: CASSPRIKAGVDTQYF
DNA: TGTGCCAGCAGCCCACGCATTAAGGCAGGGGTAGATACGCAGTATTTT

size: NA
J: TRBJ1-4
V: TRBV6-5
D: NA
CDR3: CASSYSPGPGEKLFF
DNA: TGTGCCAGCAGTTACTCGCCAGGGCCGGGGGAAAAACTGTTTTTT

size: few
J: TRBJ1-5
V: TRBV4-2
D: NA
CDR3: CASSQDGSNQPQHF
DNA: TGTGCCAGCAGCCAAGATGGAAGCAATCAGCCCCAGCATTTT

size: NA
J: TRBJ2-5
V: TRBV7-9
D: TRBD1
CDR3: CASTLGQTIQETQYF
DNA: TGTGCCAGCACCCTGGGACAGACAATCCAAGAGACCCAGTACTTC

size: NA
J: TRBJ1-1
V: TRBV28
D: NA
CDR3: CASSLLTAKAFF
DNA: TGTGCCAGCAGTTTACTGACAGCCAAAGCTTTCTTT

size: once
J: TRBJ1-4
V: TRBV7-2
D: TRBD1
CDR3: CASSLEGQGGEKLFF
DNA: TGTGCCAGCAGCTTAGAAGGACAGGGGGGTGAAAAACTGTTTTTT

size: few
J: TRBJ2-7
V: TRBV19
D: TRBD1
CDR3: CATTPGTASYEQYF
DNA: TGTGCCACCACCCCCGGGACAGCCTCCTACGAGCAGTACTTC

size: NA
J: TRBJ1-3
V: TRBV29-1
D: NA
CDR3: CSVAGGTTIYF
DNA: TGCAGCGTTGCGGGGGGCACAACCATATATTTT

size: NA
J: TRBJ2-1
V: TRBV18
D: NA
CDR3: CASSPQQGNEQFF
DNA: TGTGCCAGCTCCCCCCAGCAGGGTAATGAGCAGTTCTTC

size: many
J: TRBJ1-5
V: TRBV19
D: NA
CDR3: CASSSSGPPGNQPQHF
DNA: TGTGCCAGTAGTAGTTCGGGACCCCCAGGGAATCAGCCCCAGCATTTT

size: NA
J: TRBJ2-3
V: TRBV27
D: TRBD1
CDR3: CASRFRDSRDTQYF
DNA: TGTGCCAGCCGCTTTAGGGACAGTCGGGATACGCAGTATTTT

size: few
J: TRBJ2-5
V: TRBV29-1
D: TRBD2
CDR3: CSVRGGPTSQETQYF
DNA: TGCAGCGTCCGCGGGGGGCCAACCTCGCAAGAGACCCAGTACTTC

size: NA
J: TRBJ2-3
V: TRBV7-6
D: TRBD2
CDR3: CASSLASGGLDTQYF
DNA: TGTGCCAGCAGCTTAGCCAGCGGGGGGTTAGATACGCAGTATTTT

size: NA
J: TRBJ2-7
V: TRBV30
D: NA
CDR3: CAWSNYEQYF
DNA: TGTGCCTGGAGTAACTACGAGCAGTACTTC

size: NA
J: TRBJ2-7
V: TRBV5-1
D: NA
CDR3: CASSQEGLVHEQYF
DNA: TGCGCCAGCAGTCAAGAGGGGTTAGTTCACGAGCAGTACTTC

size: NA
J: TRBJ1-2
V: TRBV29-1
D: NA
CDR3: CSVRKGGNYGYTF
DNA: TGCAGCGTAAGAAAGGGCGGCAACTATGGCTACACCTTC

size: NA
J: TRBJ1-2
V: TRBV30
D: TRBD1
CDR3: CAWRTGADYGYTF
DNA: TGTGCCTGGAGGACAGGGGCAGACTATGGCTACACCTTC

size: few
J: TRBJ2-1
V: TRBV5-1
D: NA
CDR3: CASSFSVRHNEQFF
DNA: TGCGCCAGCAGCTTCTCGGTGCGTCACAATGAGCAGTTCTTC

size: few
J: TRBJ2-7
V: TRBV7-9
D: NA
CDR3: CASRTPTQGPGTQYF
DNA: TGTGCCAGCAGAACCCCAACGCAGGGGCCAGGGACACAGTACTTC

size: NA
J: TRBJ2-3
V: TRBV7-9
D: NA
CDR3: CASTRGTDTQYF
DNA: TGTGCCAGCACTAGGGGCACAGATACGCAGTATTTT

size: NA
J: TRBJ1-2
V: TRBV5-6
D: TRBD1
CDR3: CASSFLDRANHGYTF
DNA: TGTGCCAGCAGCTTTTTAGACAGGGCGAACCATGGCTACACCTTC

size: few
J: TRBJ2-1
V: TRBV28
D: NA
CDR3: CASRQQGGTYNEQFF
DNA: TGTGCCAGCAGACAACAGGGAGGAACCTACAATGAGCAGTTCTTC

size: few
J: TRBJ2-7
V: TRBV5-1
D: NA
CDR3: CASSTREPSVYEQYF
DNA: TGCGCCAGCAGCACCAGGGAACCGTCGGTCTACGAGCAGTACTTC

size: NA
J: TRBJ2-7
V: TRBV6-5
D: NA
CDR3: CASSYRGAGEQYF
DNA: TGTGCCAGCAGTTACCGGGGGGCTGGAGAGCAGTACTTC

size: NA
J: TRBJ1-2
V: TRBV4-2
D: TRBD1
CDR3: CASSQNRGLYGYTF
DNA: TGTGCCAGCAGCCAAAACAGGGGGCTCTATGGCTACACCTTC

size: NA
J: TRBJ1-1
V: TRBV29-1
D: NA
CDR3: CSVEGRVENTEAFF
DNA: TGCAGCGTTGAAGGCAGGGTTGAAAACACTGAAGCTTTCTTT

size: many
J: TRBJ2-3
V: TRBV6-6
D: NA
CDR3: CASSYTDSTDTQYF
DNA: TGTGCCAGCAGTTACACTGACAGCACAGATACGCAGTATTTT

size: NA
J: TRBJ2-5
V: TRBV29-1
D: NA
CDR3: CSAGGRGGETQYF
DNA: TGCAGCGCCGGGGGCCGGGGCGGAGAGACCCAGTACTTC

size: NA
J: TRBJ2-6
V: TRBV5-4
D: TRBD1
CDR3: CASSWDRGLSGANVLTF
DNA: TGTGCCAGCAGCTGGGACAGGGGTCTATCAGGGGCCAACGTCCTGACTTTC

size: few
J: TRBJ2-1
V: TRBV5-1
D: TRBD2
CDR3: CASSLGSSGVNEQFF
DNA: TGCGCCAGCAGCTTGGGTTCTAGCGGGGTGAATGAGCAGTTCTTC

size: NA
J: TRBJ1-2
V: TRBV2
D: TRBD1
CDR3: CASRDSWTGDGYTF
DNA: TGTGCCAGCAGGGACAGCTGGACAGGGGATGGCTACACCTTC

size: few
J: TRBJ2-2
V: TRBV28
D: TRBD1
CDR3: CASSRRDRDTGELFF
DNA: TGTGCCAGCAGCCGCCGGGACAGGGACACCGGGGAGCTGTTTTTT

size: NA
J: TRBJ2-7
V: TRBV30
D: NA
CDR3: CAWSVLVAAGYEQYF
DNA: TGTGCCTGGAGTGTACTTGTGGCCGCCGGCTACGAGCAGTACTTC